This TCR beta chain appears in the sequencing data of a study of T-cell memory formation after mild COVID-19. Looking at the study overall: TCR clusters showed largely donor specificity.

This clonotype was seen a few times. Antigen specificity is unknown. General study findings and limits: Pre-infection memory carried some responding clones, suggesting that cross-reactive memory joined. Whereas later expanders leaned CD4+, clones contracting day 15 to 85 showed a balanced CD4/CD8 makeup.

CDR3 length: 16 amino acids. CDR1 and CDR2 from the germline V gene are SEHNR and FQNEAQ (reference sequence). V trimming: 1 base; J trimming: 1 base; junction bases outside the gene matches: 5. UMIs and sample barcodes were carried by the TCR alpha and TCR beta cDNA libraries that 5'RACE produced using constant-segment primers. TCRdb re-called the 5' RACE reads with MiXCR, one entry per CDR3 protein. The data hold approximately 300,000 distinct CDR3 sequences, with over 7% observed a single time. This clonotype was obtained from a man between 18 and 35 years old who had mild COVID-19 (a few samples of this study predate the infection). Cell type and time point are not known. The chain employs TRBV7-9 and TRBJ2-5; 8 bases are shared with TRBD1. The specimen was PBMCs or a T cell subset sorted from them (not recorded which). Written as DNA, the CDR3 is TGTGCCAGCAGCTTAGGGGACAGGCAATTCCAAGAGACCCAGTACTTC. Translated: CASSLGDRQFQETQYF.